This TCR beta chain was profiled in a study of T-cell memory formation after mild COVID-19. General study results and limits: Shrinking CD4+ clones resided mostly in CM and EM, and CD8+ ones in EMRA.

MiXCR, applied by TCRdb to the 5' RACE reads, yields one record per CDR3 protein. The table lists a few hundred thousand distinct CDR3 sequences, about 23% of them singletons, with about 12% in the top ten. As for this clonotype: The antigen is unknown.

The sequence came from an adult woman who had mild COVID-19 (a few samples of this study predate the infection). Cell type and time point are not known. The sequencing input was PBMCs or a T cell subset sorted from them (not recorded which).

As DNA, the CDR3 is TGTGCCAGCAGTGAACACGCAGGGGGCTATGGCTACACCTTC. The encoded protein is CASSEHAGGYGYTF. This chain connects TRBV2 to TRBJ1-2, with 7 bases identical to TRBD1. CDR1 is SNHLY and CDR2 is FYNNEI in the germline V gene. The CDR3 spans 14 residues. Trimming cost V 2 bases and J 4 bases; bases outside gene matches: 4.